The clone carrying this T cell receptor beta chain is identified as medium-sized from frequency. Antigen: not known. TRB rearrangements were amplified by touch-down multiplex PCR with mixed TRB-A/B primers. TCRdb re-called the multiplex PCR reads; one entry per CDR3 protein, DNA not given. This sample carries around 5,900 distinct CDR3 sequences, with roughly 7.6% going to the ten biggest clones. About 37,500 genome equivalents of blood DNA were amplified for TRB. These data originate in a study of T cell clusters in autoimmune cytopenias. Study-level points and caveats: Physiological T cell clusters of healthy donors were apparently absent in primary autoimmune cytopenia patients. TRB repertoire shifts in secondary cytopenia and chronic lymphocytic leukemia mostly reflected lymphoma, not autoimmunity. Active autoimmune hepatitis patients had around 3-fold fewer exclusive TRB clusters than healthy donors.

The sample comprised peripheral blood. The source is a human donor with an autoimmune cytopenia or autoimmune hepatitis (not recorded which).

The CDR3 loop reads CASRRFNSPLHF. The V gene is TRBV19, the J gene TRBJ1-6. In germline, CDR1 is LNHDA, CDR2 SQIVND (reference sequence). The CDR3 totals 12 residues.